These 18 T cell receptor beta chains came from one sample sequenced in a study of cytomegalovirus exposure and HLA in healthy donors. Researchers ran the PCR with 60 Vbeta and 13 Jbeta primers. Generated by immunoSEQ multiplex PCR, the TCRdb table keeps only in-frame clones and is missing some. The record lists 45,000 to 65,000 clones, of which the ten most abundant hold approximately 13%. The sample was PBMCs. These receptors originate from a man between 18 and 29 years old in good health and CMV-seropositive.

The chain couples TRBV5-1 to TRBJ2-5, with D possibly matching TRBD2 (6 bases). The CDR3 totals 15 residues. Germline V gene data show CDR1 as SGHRS and CDR2 as YFSETQ. Trimming stripped 3 bases from V and 5 bases from J, with 17 bases between. The CDR3 DNA is TGCGCCAGCAGCTGGGAGGACGGCCCTGCGGAGACCCAGTACTTC. Protein sequence: CASSWEDGPAETQYF. The complete variable domain, with remaining parts taken from reference TRBV5-1 and TRBJ2-5, reads KAGVTQTPRYLIKTRGQQVTLSCSPISGHRSVSWYQQTPGQGLQFLFEYFSETQRNKGNFPGRFSGRQFSNSRSEMNVSTLELGDSALYLCASSWEDGPAETQYFGPGTRLLVL.

The chain uses TRBV2 and TRBJ2-1, with 10 bases lining up with TRBD2. The V segment lost 8 bases and the J segment 9 bases; nucleotides outside the gene matches: 7. The CDR3 is 13 amino acids. CDR1 SNHLY and CDR2 FYNNEI come from the germline V gene. This CDR3 reads CASGQREGREQFF. The CDR3 DNA reads TGTGCCAGCGGGCAGCGGGAGGGGCGTGAGCAGTTCTTC.

The chain links TRBV7-8 to TRBJ2-7; 8 bases fit TRBD2. The CDR3 is 15 amino acids. V lost 1 base, J lost 0 bases, and 2 bases stayed unmatched. CDR1 is SGHVS and CDR2 is FQNEAQ in the germline V gene. The CDR3 DNA follows: TGTGCCAGCAGCTTAGTTGGGACTAGCTCCTACGAGCAGTACTTC. It specifies CASSLVGTSSYEQYF.

The V call is TRBV6-1, the J call TRBJ1-6, with D tentatively TRBD1 (6 bases). Between the trimmed V and J ends, which lost 2 bases and 8 bases, there was a span of 7 bases. Germline CDR1 is MNHNS and CDR2 is SASEGT. The CDR3 totals 13 residues. Written as DNA, the CDR3 is TGTGCCAGCAGTGAACACAGGGATTCACCCCTCCACTTT. Translating gives CASSEHRDSPLHF.

The V and J genes are TRBV5-4 and TRBJ2-7, with D possibly being TRBD1 (6 bases). The CDR3 totals 15 residues. Trimming cost V 1 base and J 3 bases, with 14 bases left between them. Looked up from germline, CDR1 is SGHNT and CDR2 is YYREEE (reference sequence). The CDR3 DNA reads as TGTGCCAGCAGCTTGTCTTGGACAGACCACTACGAGCAGTACTTC. Translating it yields CASSLSWTDHYEQYF. The variable domain in full, completed from reference TRBV5-4 and TRBJ2-7, reads ETGVTQSPTHLIKTRGQQVTLRCSSQSGHNTVSWYQQALGQGPQFIFQYYREEENGRGNFPPRFSGLQFPNYSSELNVNALELDDSALYLCASSLSWTDHYEQYFGPGTRLTVT.

This chain uses TRBV5-1 with TRBJ2-3; D gene uncertain. This CDR3 region has 14 residues. The germline V and J ends were trimmed by 7 bases and 6 bases, with 18 bases remaining between them. The germline V gene encodes CDR1 SGHRS and CDR2 YFSETQ. CDR3 loop: CASVPLPNQDTQYF. Written as DNA, the CDR3 is TGCGCCAGCGTCCCCCTCCCGAACCAGGATACGCAGTATTTT.

This chain uses TRBV10-2 with TRBJ1-2; weak D call: TRBD1 (6 bases). Trimming shortened V by 8 bases and J by 8 bases, and 12 bases separated the two germline ends. The length of the CDR3 is 11 residues. From germline, CDR1 is WSHSY and CDR2 SAAADI. This CDR3 reads CASDTGTGYTF. In DNA form, the CDR3 reads TGCGCCAGCGATACAGGGACGGGCTACACCTTC.

J is TRBJ2-2 and V is TRBV5-4; TRBD1 is a possible D gene (6 bases). Germline V CDR1 and CDR2: SGHNT, YYREEE (reference sequence). The V end lost 4 bases, the J end lost 4 bases, and 11 bases lay between the germline ends. The CDR3 totals 14 residues. The CDR3 DNA sequence: TGTGCCAGCAGCATCGACAGGAGCACCGGGGAGCTGTTTTTT. Amino acids: CASSIDRSTGELFF.

V and J are TRBV5-1 and TRBJ1-4; 9 bases match TRBD1. Germline loops: CDR1 SGHRS, CDR2 YFSETQ. The junction had 16 bases not matched to a gene; V was cut back by 2 bases and J by 5 bases. The CDR3 is made up of 19 amino acids. The CDR3 DNA is TGCGCCAGCAGCTTTGGCACCGTCGATTGGGACAGGGAAAATGAAAAACTGTTTTTT. As protein: CASSFGTVDWDRENEKLFF.

This chain joins TRBV12-5 and TRBJ2-1; possibly TRBD1 for D (6 bases). The CDR3 spans 14 residues. In germline, CDR1 is LGHNT, CDR2 FRNRAP. Trimming shortened V by 5 bases and J by 7 bases, and 15 bases separated the two germline ends. The CDR3 coding sequence is TGTGCTAGTGGTCCCTTACGCCAGGGGAATGAGCAGTTCTTC. Translation gives CASGPLRQGNEQFF.

The chain couples TRBV29-1 to TRBJ2-5; 8 positions agree with TRBD2. The end of the DNA fits TRBJ2-7 better, so the J call may be wrong. The CDR3 is 14 amino acids. Per the germline V gene, CDR1 is SQVTM and CDR2 is ANQGSEA. The CDR3 DNA is TGCAGCGTTGTGTTAGCGGGATCGCCCTACGAGCAGTACTTC. Amino acids: CSVVLAGSPYEQYF.

The chain joins TRBV7-2 to TRBJ2-1, with TRBD2 identical over 11 bases. Per germline, CDR1 SGHTA and CDR2 FQGNSA. V lost 1 base to trimming and J lost 4 bases; unmatched junction nucleotides: 3. CDR3 length equals 16 residues. DNA of the CDR3: TGTGCCAGCAGCTTAGGTTCTAGCGGGGGGTACAATGAGCAGTTCTTC. This sequence encodes CASSLGSSGGYNEQFF.

CDR3 region: CASSILAGVSHQTQYF. CDR3 sequence (DNA): TGCGCCAGCAGCATACTAGCGGGAGTATCCCATCAGACCCAGTACTTC. The chain links TRBV4-1 to TRBJ2-5, with TRBD2 identical over 11 bases. Trimming took 5 bases from V and 6 from J; bases not matched to a gene: 11. From germline, CDR1 is MGHRA and CDR2 YSYEKL. This CDR3 has 16 amino acids.

The V call is TRBV5-6, the J call TRBJ2-2; 9 bases are a match to TRBD1. Germline values: CDR1 SGHDT, CDR2 YYEEEE. The CDR3 is 14 amino acids. V lost 4 bases, J lost 6 bases, and 4 bases stayed unmatched. The CDR3 spells CASSRGQGPGELFF. As DNA, the CDR3 is TGTGCCAGCAGCCGCGGACAGGGGCCCGGGGAGCTGTTTTTT.

The chain recombines TRBV19 with TRBJ2-1; the D gene is possibly TRBD2 (6 bases). Trimming shortened V by 3 bases and J by 1 base, and 7 bases separated the two germline ends. Germline V gives CDR1 LNHDA, CDR2 SQIVND (reference sequence). The CDR3 contains 14 residues. CDR3 protein: CASSMSGSYNEQFF. CDR3 coding DNA: TGTGCCAGTAGTATGAGCGGGTCCTACAATGAGCAGTTCTTC.

This chain links TRBV6-1 with TRBJ1-5, with D hard to call. The germline V gene encodes CDR1 MNHNS and CDR2 SASEGT. The length of the CDR3 is 14 residues. Trimming pared 0 bases from V and 0 bases from J, leaving 3 bases between. In DNA, the CDR3 is TGTGCCAGCAGTGAAGCATATAGCAATCAGCCCCAGCATTTT. Its protein product is CASSEAYSNQPQHF.

V is TRBV4-1 and J is TRBJ2-1; D may be TRBD1 (6 bases). The CDR3 loop spans 13 amino acids. From germline, CDR1 is MGHRA and CDR2 YSYEKL. V was clipped by 2 bases and J by 9 bases, with 11 bases between them. In nucleotides, the CDR3 is TGCGCCAGCAGCCAACGAATGGACAGTGAGCAGTTCTTC. Translation: CASSQRMDSEQFF.

The chain uses TRBV2 and TRBJ1-4, with 7 bases identical to TRBD1. Germline CDR1 is SNHLY and CDR2 is FYNNEI. The CDR3 contains 14 residues. The J segment lost 5 bases and the V segment lost 6 bases, leaving 6 bases of the junction unmatched. CDR3 loop: CASSRQGINEKLFF. The DNA for the CDR3 is TGTGCCAGCAGCCGACAGGGAATAAATGAAAAACTGTTTTTT. The full variable domain, in which reference TRBV2 and TRBJ1-4 provide the parts outside the CDR3, is EPEVTQTPSHQVTQMGQEVILRCVPISNHLYFYWYRQILGQKVEFLVSFYNNEISEKSEIFDDQFSVERPDGSNFTLKIRSTKLEDSAMYFCASSRQGINEKLFFGSGTQLSVL.